Listed here are 22 T cell receptor beta chains from one sample, sequenced in a study of T cell repertoires in cytomegalovirus infection. TCRdb ran MiXCR on the reads and lists one entry per CDR3 protein. The sample has more than 90,000 distinct CDR3 sequences; about a tenth are singletons. What these receptors recognize is not known. The sequenced sample consisted of PBMCs, sequenced either directly or after in vitro stimulation (not recorded which). The receptors originated from a human donor in good health (CMV status not recorded). Some clones in this sample may be carry-over from other donors' samples.

The J gene is TRBJ2-3, the V gene TRBV24-1, with TRBD2 matching 9 bases. V shed 3 bases, J shed 2 bases, and the junction held 8 bases outside the gene matches. The CDR3 has 17 amino acids. The germline V gene has CDR1 KGHDR and CDR2 SFDVKD. In DNA form, the CDR3 reads TGTGCCACCAGTGATACCAAGACTAGCGGCATCACAGATACGCAGTATTTT. It codes for CATSDTKTSGITDTQYF.

The chain has TRBV29-1 and TRBJ2-7, with D maybe TRBD1 (6 bases). Germline CDR1 is SQVTM and CDR2 is ANQGSEA. The CDR3 runs to 12 residues. Trimming removed 8 bases from V and 3 bases from J, with 14 bases in between. CDR3 DNA sequence: TGCAGCACCCGGGACAACTACTACGAGCAGTACTTC. Residues: CSTRDNYYEQYF.

This clonotype was observed many times. The genes are TRBV7-8 and TRBJ2-3; 9 nucleotides line up with TRBD1. CDR3 length: 17 amino acids. Germline loops: CDR1 SGHVS, CDR2 FQNEAQ. Trimming took 6 bases from V and 3 from J; bases not matched to a gene: 13. The CDR3 spells CASSRTSGTGRTDTQYF. The CDR3 coding sequence is TGTGCCAGCAGTCGTACGTCCGGGACAGGGAGGACAGATACGCAGTATTTT. Full variable domain (missing parts from reference TRBV7-8 and TRBJ2-3): GAGVSQSPRYKVAKRGQDVALRCDPISGHVSLFWYQQALGQGPEFLTYFQNEAQLDKSGLPSDRFFAERPEGSVSTLKIQRTQQEDSAVYLCASSRTSGTGRTDTQYFGPGTRLTVL.

The chain recombines TRBV5-6 with TRBJ2-1, with 11 nucleotides matching TRBD2. Germline CDR1 is SGHDT and CDR2 is YYEEEE. V gave up 0 bases and J gave up 1 base; unmatched junction bases: 0. This CDR3 has 16 amino acids. The CDR3 spells CASSLGLAGSYNEQFF. The CDR3 DNA follows: TGTGCCAGCAGCTTGGGACTAGCGGGGTCCTACAATGAGCAGTTCTTC.

This clonotype has more than one count but fewer than ten. The CDR3 loop reads CASSLVGLAGEGYF. CDR3 nucleotides: TGTGCCAGCAGCTTAGTGGGACTAGCGGGAGAAGGGTACTTC. This chain joins TRBV7-2 and TRBJ2-4; 14 bases align to TRBD2. Trimming took 1 base from V and 15 from J; bases not matched to a gene: 5. Germline V gene lookup returns CDR1 SGHTA and CDR2 FQGNSA. This CDR3 spans 14 amino acids. Full variable domain (outside the CDR3, taken from reference TRBV7-2 and TRBJ2-4): GAGVSQSPSNKVTEKGKDVELRCDPISGHTALYWYRQSLGQGLEFLIYFQGNSAPDKSGLPSDRFSAERTGGSVSTLTIQRTQQEDSAVYLCASSLVGLAGEGYFGAGTRLSVL.

The chain carries TRBV27 and TRBJ2-2; TRBD1 is a possible D gene (6 bases). The V end was cut by 2 bases, the J end by 6 bases, with 10 bases between. The CDR3 covers 14 residues. CDR1 is MNHEY and CDR2 is SMNVEV in the germline V gene (reference sequence). This chain's CDR3 is CASSLAQGAGELFF. The CDR3, as DNA: TGTGCCAGCAGTTTAGCACAGGGCGCCGGGGAGCTGTTTTTT.

At least ten counts were recorded for this clonotype. The chain has TRBV7-2 and TRBJ2-5; possibly TRBD1 for D (6 bases). The CDR3 extends over 13 amino acids. Germline V gene lookup returns CDR1 SGHTA and CDR2 FQGNSA. Trimming left V 5 bases short and J 4 bases short, with 11 bases between. The CDR3 bases are TGTGCCAGCAGCAGACTGGGGGCAGAGACCCAGTACTTC. It translates to CASSRLGAETQYF.

In its sample, this clonotype was seen many times. This chain links TRBV7-9 with TRBJ2-4; maybe TRBD1 (5 bases). Germline V gene sequence: CDR1 SEHNR, CDR2 FQNEAQ (reference sequence). V was cut by 2 bases and J by 1 base, with 6 bases left in between. This CDR3 has 14 amino acids. CDR3 sequence (DNA): TGTGCCAGCAGCTTAAAGGGGGCCAAAAACATTCAGTACTTC. It is translated as CASSLKGAKNIQYF.

This clonotype was seen only a few times. This chain connects TRBV11-2 to TRBJ1-5; maybe TRBD1 (6 bases). Per the germline V gene, CDR1 is SGHAT and CDR2 is FQNNGV. CDR3 length equals 14 residues. Trimming took off 5 bases at V and 3 bases at J, with 11 bases between the two ends. For the CDR3, the DNA is TGTGCCAGCAGCCTCGGACAGACCAATCAGCCCCAGCATTTT. It translates to CASSLGQTNQPQHF.

This clonotype was seen ten or more times. V gene TRBV12-3 or TRBV12-4 combines with J gene TRBJ1-2; D is uncertain. V was cut by 5 bases and J by 7 bases, with 11 bases left in between. The CDR3 covers 12 residues. Here the CDR3 reads CASSPLGSGYTF. The CDR3 DNA sequence: TGTGCCAGCAGTCCGTTGGGTTCTGGCTACACCTTC.

The chain employs TRBV18 and TRBJ1-2, with 8 bases lining up with TRBD1. Germline lookup yields CDR1 KGHSH and CDR2 LQKENI. CDR3 length equals 13 residues. Losses at the gene ends were 0 bases for V and 8 bases for J; bases not matched to a gene: 2. The CDR3 loop reads CASSPPTGDGYTF. As DNA, the CDR3 is TGTGCCAGCTCACCACCGACAGGGGACGGCTACACCTTC.

This clonotype was found many times. The chain combines TRBV7-2 with TRBJ2-5, with TRBD2 matching 7 bases. This CDR3 has 13 residues. Per the germline V gene, CDR1 is SGHTA and CDR2 is FQGNSA. V was pared by 5 bases and J by 7 bases, with 7 bases of the junction left unmatched. CDR3 DNA sequence: TGTGCCAGCAGCGCTAGCGGCCCCGGGACCCAGTACTTC. This translates into CASSASGPGTQYF.

This clonotype showed up many times. This chain links TRBV7-2 with TRBJ1-5; 8 nucleotides agree with TRBD1. The CDR3 runs 17 residues. The germline CDR1 and CDR2 sequences are SGHTA and FQGNSA. V lost 1 base to trimming and J lost 2 bases; unmatched junction nucleotides: 7. CDR3 DNA sequence: TGTGCCAGCAGCTTAGGTCCTACAGGGGGTCGCAATCAGCCCCAGCATTTT. It yields the protein CASSLGPTGGRNQPQHF.

This clonotype was counted a few times. This chain connects TRBV7-8 to TRBJ1-5; the D is unclear. The germline V gene encodes CDR1 SGHVS and CDR2 FQNEAQ. There are 15 residues in the CDR3. The germline V and J ends were trimmed by 7 bases and 2 bases, with 15 bases remaining between them. The CDR3 sequence: CASTRERWGNQPQHF. DNA of the CDR3: TGTGCCAGCACCCGGGAACGATGGGGCAATCAGCCCCAGCATTTT. The full variable domain, completed using reference TRBV7-8 and TRBJ1-5, is GAGVSQSPRYKVAKRGQDVALRCDPISGHVSLFWYQQALGQGPEFLTYFQNEAQLDKSGLPSDRFFAERPEGSVSTLKIQRTQQEDSAVYLCASTRERWGNQPQHFGDGTRLSIL.

This clonotype was counted at least ten times. The chain has TRBV7-9 and TRBJ2-7; TRBD1 is a possible D gene (5 bases). Trimming removed 3 bases at V and 1 base at J, with 16 bases between. Per the germline V gene, CDR1 is SEHNR and CDR2 is FQNEAQ (reference sequence). This CDR3 spans 16 amino acids. The DNA for the CDR3 is TGTGCCAGCAGCTTTGCGGCAGGGCCGAAGTCCTACGAGCAGTACTTC. Residues: CASSFAAGPKSYEQYF.

The rearrangement links TRBV12-3 or TRBV12-4 to TRBJ2-3; 7 bases are shared with TRBD1. With 6 bases clipped from V and 2 bases from J, the junction kept 5 bases outside the gene matches. The CDR3 is made up of 14 amino acids. The CDR3 reads CASSLGGHTDTQYF. The CDR3 bases are TGTGCCAGCAGCCTAGGGGGCCACACAGATACGCAGTATTTT.

Many counts were recorded for this clonotype. The rearrangement links TRBV7-8 to TRBJ2-1, with D tentatively TRBD1 or TRBD2 (5 bases each). Trimming pared 4 bases from V and 8 bases from J, leaving 15 bases between. This CDR3 contains 14 residues. Germline values: CDR1 SGHVS, CDR2 FQNEAQ. CDR3 sequence reads: CASSSQGRGDEQFF. CDR3 DNA: TGTGCCAGCAGCTCCCAGGGACGGGGTGATGAGCAGTTCTTC.

The table lists this clonotype with many counts. The chain recombines TRBV7-2 with TRBJ2-3; TRBD2 agrees at 10 bases. Germline values: CDR1 SGHTA, CDR2 FQGNSA. With 5 bases clipped from V and 1 base from J, the junction kept 6 bases outside the gene matches. CDR3 size: 16 residues. The chain's CDR3 is CASSTTAGGRTDTQYF. For the CDR3, the DNA is TGTGCCAGCAGCACAACAGCGGGAGGGCGCACAGATACGCAGTATTTT.

There are many counts of this clonotype. V gene TRBV12-3 or TRBV12-4 combines with J gene TRBJ2-7; 10 bases line up with TRBD1. Losses at the gene ends were 2 bases for V and 3 bases for J; bases not matched to a gene: 4. CDR3 length: 15 amino acids. The CDR3 sequence is CASSLRQGANYEQYF. In nucleotides, the CDR3 is TGTGCCAGCAGTTTAAGACAGGGGGCTAACTACGAGCAGTACTTC.

The chain uses TRBV19 and TRBJ1-1; a weak D match, TRBD1 (6 bases). The CDR3 contains 14 residues. Trimming pared 7 bases from V and 3 bases from J, leaving 15 bases between. Germline loops: CDR1 LNHDA, CDR2 SQIVND (reference sequence). The DNA for the CDR3 is TGTGCCAGTACCTCCGGTACAGGGTACACTGAAGCTTTCTTT. This sequence encodes CASTSGTGYTEAFF.

Many counts were recorded for this clonotype. V is TRBV6-1 and J is TRBJ2-5, with 7 bases aligning to TRBD2. The CDR3 has 13 residues. Germline V gene data show CDR1 as MNHNS and CDR2 as SASEGT. The junction had 6 bases not matched to a gene; V was cut back by 6 bases and J by 5 bases. The CDR3 nucleotides are TGTGCCAGCAGGCTTTTCGGGGGGGAGACCCAGTACTTC. This encodes CASRLFGGETQYF.

This clonotype was observed a handful of times. The chain is built from TRBV7-9 and TRBJ2-7; the D gene could be TRBD1 or TRBD2 (7 bases each). The germline V gene encodes CDR1 SEHNR and CDR2 FQNEAQ (reference sequence). Trimming stripped 4 bases from V and 4 bases from J, with 14 bases between. The CDR3 covers 14 residues. The chain's CDR3 is CASSYQGGRYEQYF. CDR3 in DNA: TGTGCCAGCAGCTATCAGGGGGGGAGGTACGAGCAGTACTTC.